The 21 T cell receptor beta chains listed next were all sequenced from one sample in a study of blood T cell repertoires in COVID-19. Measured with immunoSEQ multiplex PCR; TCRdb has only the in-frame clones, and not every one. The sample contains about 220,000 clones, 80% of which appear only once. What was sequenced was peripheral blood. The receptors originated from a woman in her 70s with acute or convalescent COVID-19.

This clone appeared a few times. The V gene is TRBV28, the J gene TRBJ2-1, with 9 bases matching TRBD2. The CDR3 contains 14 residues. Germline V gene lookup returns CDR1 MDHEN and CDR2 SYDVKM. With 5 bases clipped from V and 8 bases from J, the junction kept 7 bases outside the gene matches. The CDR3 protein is CASSPRTSAYEQFF. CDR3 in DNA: TGTGCCAGCAGTCCCCGGACTAGCGCCTATGAGCAGTTCTTC.

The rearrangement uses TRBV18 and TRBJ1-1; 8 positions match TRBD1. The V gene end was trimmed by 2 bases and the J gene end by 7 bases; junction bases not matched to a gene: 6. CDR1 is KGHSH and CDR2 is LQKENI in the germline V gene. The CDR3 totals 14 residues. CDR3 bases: TGTGCCAGCTCACCAGGGACAGGTCATGGTGAAGCTTTCTTT. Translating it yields CASSPGTGHGEAFF.

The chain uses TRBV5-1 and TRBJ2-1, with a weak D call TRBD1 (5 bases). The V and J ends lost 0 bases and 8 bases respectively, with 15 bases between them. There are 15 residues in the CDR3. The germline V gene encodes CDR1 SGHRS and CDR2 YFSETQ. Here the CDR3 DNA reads TGCGCCAGCAGCTTGGCCCAGGGCGGTCTCGATGAGCAGTTCTTC. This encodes CASSLAQGGLDEQFF.

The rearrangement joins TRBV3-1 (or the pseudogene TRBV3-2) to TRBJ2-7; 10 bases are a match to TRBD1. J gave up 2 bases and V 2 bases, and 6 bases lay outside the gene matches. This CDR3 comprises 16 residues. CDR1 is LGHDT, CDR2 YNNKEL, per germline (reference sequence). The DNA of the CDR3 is TGTGCCAGCAGCCAAATACCGGGACAGGGGACCTACGAGCAGTACTTC. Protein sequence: CASSQIPGQGTYEQYF.

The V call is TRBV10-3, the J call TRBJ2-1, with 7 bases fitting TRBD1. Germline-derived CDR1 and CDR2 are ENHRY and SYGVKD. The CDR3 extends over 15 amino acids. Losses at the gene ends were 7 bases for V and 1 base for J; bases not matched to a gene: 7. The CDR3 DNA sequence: TGTGCCATCAATCCGACAGGGCAATCCTACAATGAGCAGTTCTTC. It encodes CAINPTGQSYNEQFF.

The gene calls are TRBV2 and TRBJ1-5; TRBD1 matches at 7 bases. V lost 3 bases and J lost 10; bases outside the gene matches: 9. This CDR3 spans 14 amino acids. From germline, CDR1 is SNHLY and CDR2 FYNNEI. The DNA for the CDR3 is TGTGCCAGCAGTGAGAATAACCGGGACAGTCCCCAGCATTTT. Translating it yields CASSENNRDSPQHF.

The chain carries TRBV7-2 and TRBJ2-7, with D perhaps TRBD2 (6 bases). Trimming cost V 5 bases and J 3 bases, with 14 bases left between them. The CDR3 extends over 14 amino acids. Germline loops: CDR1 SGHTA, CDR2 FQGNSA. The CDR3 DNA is TGTGCCAGCAGCAGAGAGCTGGGAGGCTACGAGCAGTACTTC. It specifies CASSRELGGYEQYF.

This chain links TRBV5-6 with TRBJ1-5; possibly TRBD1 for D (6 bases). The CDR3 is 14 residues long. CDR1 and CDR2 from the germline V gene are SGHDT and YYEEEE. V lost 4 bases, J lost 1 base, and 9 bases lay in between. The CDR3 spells CASSLGTSNQPQHF. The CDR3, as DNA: TGTGCCAGCAGCCTAGGGACAAGCAATCAGCCCCAGCATTTT.

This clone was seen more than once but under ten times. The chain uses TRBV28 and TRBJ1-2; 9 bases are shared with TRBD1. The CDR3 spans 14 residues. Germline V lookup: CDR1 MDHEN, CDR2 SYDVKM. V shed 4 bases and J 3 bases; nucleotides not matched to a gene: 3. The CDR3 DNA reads TGTGCCAGCAGTTCCGGGACAGGGTACTATGGCTACACCTTC. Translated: CASSSGTGYYGYTF.

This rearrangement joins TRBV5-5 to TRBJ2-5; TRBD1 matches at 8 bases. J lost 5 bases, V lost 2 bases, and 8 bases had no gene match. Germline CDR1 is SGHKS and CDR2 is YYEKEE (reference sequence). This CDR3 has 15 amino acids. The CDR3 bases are TGTGCCAGCAGCTTAAATCAGGGGGCCTGGGAGACCCAGTACTTC. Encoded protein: CASSLNQGAWETQYF.

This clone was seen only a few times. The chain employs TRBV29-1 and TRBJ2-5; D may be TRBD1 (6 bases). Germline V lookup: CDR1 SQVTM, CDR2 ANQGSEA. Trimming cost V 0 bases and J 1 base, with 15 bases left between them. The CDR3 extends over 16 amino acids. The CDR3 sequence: CSVEDRVTGGQETQYF. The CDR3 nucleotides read TGCAGCGTTGAAGATAGGGTGACAGGAGGCCAAGAGACCCAGTACTTC.

The CDR3 bases are TGTGCCAGCAGCTTAGAAGGGAGGACTGAAGCTTTCTTT. It specifies CASSLEGRTEAFF. V usage is TRBV11-2 and J usage is TRBJ1-1; no firm D call. The germline CDR1 and CDR2 sequences are SGHAT and FQNNGV. V lost 0 bases and J 5 bases, leaving 7 bases between the germline ends. There are 13 residues in the CDR3.

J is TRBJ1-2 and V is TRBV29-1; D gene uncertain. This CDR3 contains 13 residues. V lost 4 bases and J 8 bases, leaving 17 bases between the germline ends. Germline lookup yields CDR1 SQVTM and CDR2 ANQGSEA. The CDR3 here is CSVVVRAVKGYTF. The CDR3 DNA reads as TGCAGCGTTGTCGTGAGGGCAGTTAAGGGCTACACCTTC. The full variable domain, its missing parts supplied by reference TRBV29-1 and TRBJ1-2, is SAVISQKPSRDICQRGTSLTIQCQVDSQVTMMFWYRQQPGQSLTLIATANQGSEATYESGFVIDKFPISRPNLTFSTLTVSNMSPEDSSIYLCSVVVRAVKGYTFGSGTRLTVV.

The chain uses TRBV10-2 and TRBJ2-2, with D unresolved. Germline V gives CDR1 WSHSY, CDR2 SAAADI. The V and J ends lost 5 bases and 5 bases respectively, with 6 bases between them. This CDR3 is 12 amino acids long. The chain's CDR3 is CASSPQTGELFF. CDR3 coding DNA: TGCGCCAGCAGTCCCCAGACCGGGGAGCTGTTTTTT.

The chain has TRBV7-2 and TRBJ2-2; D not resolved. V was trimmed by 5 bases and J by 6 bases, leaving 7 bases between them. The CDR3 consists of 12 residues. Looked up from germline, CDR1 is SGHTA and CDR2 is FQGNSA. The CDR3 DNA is TGTGCCAGCAGCCTACCCCCCGGGGAGCTGTTTTTT. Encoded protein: CASSLPPGELFF.

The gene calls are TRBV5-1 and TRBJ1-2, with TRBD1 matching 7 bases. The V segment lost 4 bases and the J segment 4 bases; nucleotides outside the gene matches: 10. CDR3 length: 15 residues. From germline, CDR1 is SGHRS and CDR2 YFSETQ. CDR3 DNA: TGCGCCAGCAGCCCGGGGACAGCGTTCCTCTATGGCTACACCTTC. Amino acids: CASSPGTAFLYGYTF.

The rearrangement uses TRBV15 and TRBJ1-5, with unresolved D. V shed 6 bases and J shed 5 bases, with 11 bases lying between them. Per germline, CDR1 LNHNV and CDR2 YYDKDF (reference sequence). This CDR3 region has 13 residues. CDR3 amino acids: CATSLTYDQPQHF. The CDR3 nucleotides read TGTGCCACCAGTCTAACGTATGATCAGCCCCAGCATTTT.

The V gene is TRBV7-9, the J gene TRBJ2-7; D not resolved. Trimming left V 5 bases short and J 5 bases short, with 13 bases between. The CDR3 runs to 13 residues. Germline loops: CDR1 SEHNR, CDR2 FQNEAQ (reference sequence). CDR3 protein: CASSLKYPHEQYV. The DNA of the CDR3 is TGTGCCAGCAGCCTAAAATACCCCCACGAGCAGTACGTC.

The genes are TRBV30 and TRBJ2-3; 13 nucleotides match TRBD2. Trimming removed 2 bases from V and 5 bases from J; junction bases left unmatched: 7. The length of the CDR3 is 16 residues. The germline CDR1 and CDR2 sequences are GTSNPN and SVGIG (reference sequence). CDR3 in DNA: TGTGCCTGGAGTCAAGGACTAGCGGGGGACCGAGATACGCAGTATTTT. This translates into CAWSQGLAGDRDTQYF. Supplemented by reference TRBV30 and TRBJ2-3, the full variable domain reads SQTIHQWPATLVQPVGSPLSLECTVEGTSNPNLYWYRQAAGRGLQLLFYSVGIGQISSEVPQNLSASRPQDRQFILSSKKLLLSDSGFYLCAWSQGLAGDRDTQYFGPGTRLTVL.

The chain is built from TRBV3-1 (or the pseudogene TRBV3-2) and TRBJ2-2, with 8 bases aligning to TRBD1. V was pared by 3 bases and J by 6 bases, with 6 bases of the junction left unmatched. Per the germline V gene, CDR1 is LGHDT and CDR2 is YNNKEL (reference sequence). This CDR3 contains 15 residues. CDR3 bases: TGTGCCAGCAGCCACCGACAGGGGACGGCCGGGGAGCTGTTTTTT. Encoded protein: CASSHRQGTAGELFF.

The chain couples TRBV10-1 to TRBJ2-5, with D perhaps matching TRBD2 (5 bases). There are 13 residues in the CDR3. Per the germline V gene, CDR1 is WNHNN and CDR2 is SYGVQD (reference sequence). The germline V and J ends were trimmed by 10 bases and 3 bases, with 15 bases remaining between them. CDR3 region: CATATGLKETQYF. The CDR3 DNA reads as TGCGCCACCGCGACCGGACTGAAAGAGACCCAGTACTTC.